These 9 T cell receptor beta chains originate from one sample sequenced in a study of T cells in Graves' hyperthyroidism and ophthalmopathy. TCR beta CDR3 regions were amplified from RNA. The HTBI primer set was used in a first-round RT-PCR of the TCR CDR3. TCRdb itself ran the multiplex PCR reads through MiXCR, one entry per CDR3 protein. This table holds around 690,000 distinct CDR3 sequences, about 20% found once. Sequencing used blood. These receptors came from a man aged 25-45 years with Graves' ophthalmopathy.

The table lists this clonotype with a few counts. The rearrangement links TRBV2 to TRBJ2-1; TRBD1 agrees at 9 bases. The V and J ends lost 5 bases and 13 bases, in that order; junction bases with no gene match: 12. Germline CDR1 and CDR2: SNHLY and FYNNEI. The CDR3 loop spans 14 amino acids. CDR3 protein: CASSHLRTGESQFF. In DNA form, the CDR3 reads TGTGCCAGCAGTCACCTCCGGACAGGGGAGTCACAGTTCTTC. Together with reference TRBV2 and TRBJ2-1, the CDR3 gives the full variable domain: EPEVTQTPSHQVTQMGQEVILRCVPISNHLYFYWYRQILGQKVEFLVSFYNNEISEKSEIFDDQFSVERPDGSNFTLKIRSTKLEDSAMYFCASSHLRTGESQFFGPGTRLTVL.

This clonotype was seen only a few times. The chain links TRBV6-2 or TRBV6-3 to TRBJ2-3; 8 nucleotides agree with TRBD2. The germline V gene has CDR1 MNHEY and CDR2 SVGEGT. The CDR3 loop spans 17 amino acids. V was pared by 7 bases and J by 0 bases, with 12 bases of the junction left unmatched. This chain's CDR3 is CASNPGLAGTSTDTQYF. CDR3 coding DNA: TGTGCCAGCAACCCCGGACTAGCAGGAACTAGCACAGATACGCAGTATTTT.

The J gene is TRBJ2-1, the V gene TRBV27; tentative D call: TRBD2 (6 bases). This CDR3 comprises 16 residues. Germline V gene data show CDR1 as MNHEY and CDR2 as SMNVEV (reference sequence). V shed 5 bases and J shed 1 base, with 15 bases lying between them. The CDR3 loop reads CASSPEAGGSYNEQFF. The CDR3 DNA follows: TGTGCCAGCAGTCCCGAAGCAGGAGGGTCCTACAATGAGCAGTTCTTC.

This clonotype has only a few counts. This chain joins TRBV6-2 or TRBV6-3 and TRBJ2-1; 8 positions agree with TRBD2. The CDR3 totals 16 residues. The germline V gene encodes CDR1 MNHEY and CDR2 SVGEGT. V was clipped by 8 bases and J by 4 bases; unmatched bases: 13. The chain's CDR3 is CASSPRGREAYNEQFF. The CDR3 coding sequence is TGTGCCAGCTCTCCCCGAGGGCGGGAGGCTTACAATGAGCAGTTCTTC.

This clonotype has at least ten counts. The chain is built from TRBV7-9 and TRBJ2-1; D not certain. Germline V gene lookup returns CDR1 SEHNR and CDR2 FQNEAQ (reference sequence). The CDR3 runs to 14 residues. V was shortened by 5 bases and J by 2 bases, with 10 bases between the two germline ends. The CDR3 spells CASSPGGAYNEQFF. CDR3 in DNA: TGTGCCAGCAGCCCCGGTGGGGCCTACAATGAGCAGTTCTTC.

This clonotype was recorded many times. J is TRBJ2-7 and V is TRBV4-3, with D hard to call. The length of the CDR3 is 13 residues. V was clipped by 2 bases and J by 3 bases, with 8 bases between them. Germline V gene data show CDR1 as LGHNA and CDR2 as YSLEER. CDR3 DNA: TGCGCCAGCAGCCAACTACCGGGCTACGAGCAGTACTTC. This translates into CASSQLPGYEQYF.

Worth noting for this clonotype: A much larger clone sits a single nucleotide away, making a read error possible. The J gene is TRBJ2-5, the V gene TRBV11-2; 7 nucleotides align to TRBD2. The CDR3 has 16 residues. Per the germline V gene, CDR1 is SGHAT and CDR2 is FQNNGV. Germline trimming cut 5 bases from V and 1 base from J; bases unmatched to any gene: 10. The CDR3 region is CASSLPWGGIQETQYF. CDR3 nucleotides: TGTGCCAGCAGCCTACCTTGGGGGGGGATCCAAGAGACCCAGTACTTC.

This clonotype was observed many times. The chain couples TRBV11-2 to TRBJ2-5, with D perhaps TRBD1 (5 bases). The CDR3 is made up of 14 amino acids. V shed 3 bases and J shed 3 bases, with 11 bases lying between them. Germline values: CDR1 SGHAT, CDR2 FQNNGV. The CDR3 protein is CASSFTSGKETQYF. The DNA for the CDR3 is TGTGCCAGCAGCTTTACATCAGGGAAAGAGACCCAGTACTTC.

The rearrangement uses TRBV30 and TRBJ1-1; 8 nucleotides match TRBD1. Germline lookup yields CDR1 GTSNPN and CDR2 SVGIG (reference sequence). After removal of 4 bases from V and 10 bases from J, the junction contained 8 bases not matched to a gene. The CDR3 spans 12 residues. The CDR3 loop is CAWIGQGFGAFF. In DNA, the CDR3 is TGTGCCTGGATTGGACAGGGATTTGGAGCTTTCTTT. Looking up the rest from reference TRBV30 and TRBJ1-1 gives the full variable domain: SQTIHQWPATLVQPVGSPLSLECTVEGTSNPNLYWYRQAAGRGLQLLFYSVGIGQISSEVPQNLSASRPQDRQFILSSKKLLLSDSGFYLCAWIGQGFGAFFGQGTRLTVV.